The 30 T cell receptor beta chains listed next were all sequenced from one sample in a study of blood T cell repertoires in COVID-19. Clones were sequenced by immunoSEQ multiplex PCR, and TCRdb holds only the in-frame ones, with some missing. Among some 190,000 clones, nearly 90% were seen once, and the ten largest hold approximately 2.1%. Material for sequencing was PBMCs or T cells enriched from blood (not recorded which). All receptors derive from a woman between 40 and 50 years old with acute COVID-19.

The V call is TRBV4-1, the J call TRBJ2-1; 11 bases match TRBD2. In germline, CDR1 is MGHRA, CDR2 YSYEKL. Trimming cost V 2 bases and J 3 bases; bases outside gene matches: 6. This CDR3 is built from 17 residues. The CDR3 coding sequence is TGCGCCAGCAGCCAAAATAGCGGGGGGGCCCGCTACAATGAGCAGTTCTTC. Its translation: CASSQNSGGARYNEQFF.

The rearrangement links TRBV19 to TRBJ1-2, with 8 bases fitting TRBD1. The CDR3 is made up of 18 amino acids. Looked up from germline, CDR1 is LNHDA and CDR2 is SQIVND (reference sequence). The V gene end was trimmed by 0 bases and the J gene end by 6 bases; junction bases not matched to a gene: 15. This CDR3 reads CASSIDIGTGTAADGYTF. CDR3 coding DNA: TGTGCCAGTAGTATAGATATAGGGACAGGAACGGCCGCGGATGGCTACACCTTC.

The J gene is TRBJ1-1, the V gene TRBV3-1 (or the pseudogene TRBV3-2); 8 bases agree with TRBD1. The CDR3 is 14 residues long. J was trimmed by 0 bases and V by 4 bases; bases with no gene match: 1. Germline V CDR1 and CDR2: LGHDT, YNNKEL (reference sequence). The chain's CDR3 is CASSRGQVNTEAFF. The CDR3 region has the DNA TGTGCCAGCAGCCGGGGACAGGTGAACACTGAAGCTTTCTTT.

The V and J genes are TRBV2 and TRBJ1-5, with D unresolved. V was trimmed by 6 bases and J by 8 bases, leaving 11 bases between them. Germline values: CDR1 SNHLY, CDR2 FYNNEI. This CDR3 has 12 amino acids. CDR3 in amino acids: CASRGGSEPQHF. For the CDR3, the DNA is TGTGCCAGCAGAGGAGGGAGTGAGCCCCAGCATTTT.

The chain couples TRBV18 to TRBJ1-1; TRBD1 is a possible D gene (5 bases). Germline assignment: CDR1 KGHSH and CDR2 LQKENI. The CDR3 spans 14 residues. V was cut by 2 bases and J by 3 bases, with 10 bases left in between. The CDR3 region is CASSPLGRDTEAFF. The CDR3 DNA follows: TGTGCCAGCTCACCATTGGGCAGGGACACTGAAGCTTTCTTT.

This clone was recorded once. V usage is TRBV11-2 and J usage is TRBJ1-1; D unclear. This CDR3 is built from 16 residues. V lost 1 base and J lost 3, with 15 bases in between. Germline V gene data show CDR1 as SGHAT and CDR2 as FQNNGV. CDR3: CASSLVRLGGDTEAFF. The CDR3 DNA is TGTGCCAGCAGCTTAGTTCGTCTGGGAGGAGACACTGAAGCTTTCTTT.

The chain has TRBV19 and TRBJ1-4; TRBD1 might be the D (5 bases). Germline V gene sequence: CDR1 LNHDA, CDR2 SQIVND (reference sequence). This CDR3 is 13 amino acids long. V lost 3 bases and J lost 11, with 13 bases in between. CDR3 residues: CASSISGRQKLFF. DNA of the CDR3: TGTGCCAGTAGTATTTCTGGCAGACAGAAACTGTTTTTT. The whole variable domain, filled in from reference TRBV19 and TRBJ1-4, reads DGGITQSPKYLFRKEGQNVTLSCEQNLNHDAMYWYRQDPGQGLRLIYYSQIVNDFQKGDIAEGYSVSREKKESFPLTVTSAQKNPTAFYLCASSISGRQKLFFGSGTQLSVL.

The CDR3 bases are TGTGCCAGCAGCTTAGGAGGGACAGGGGGCGGTGGCTACACCTTC. It translates to CASSLGGTGGGGYTF. The chain combines TRBV7-2 with TRBJ1-2; 12 bases line up with TRBD1. V dropped 1 base and J dropped 7; count of bases not matched to a gene: 4. The germline gives CDR1 SGHTA, CDR2 FQGNSA. This CDR3 has 15 residues. Supplemented by reference TRBV7-2 and TRBJ1-2, the full variable domain reads GAGVSQSPSNKVTEKGKDVELRCDPISGHTALYWYRQSLGQGLEFLIYFQGNSAPDKSGLPSDRFSAERTGGSVSTLTIQRTQQEDSAVYLCASSLGGTGGGGYTFGSGTRLTVV.

The V and J genes are TRBV19 and TRBJ2-2; no clear D gene. Between the trimmed V and J ends, which lost 1 base and 7 bases, there was a span of 4 bases. The CDR3 extends over 12 amino acids. Germline CDR1 LNHDA, CDR2 SQIVND (reference sequence). Written as DNA, the CDR3 is TGTGCCAGTAGTATAGGCAGCGGGGAGCTGTTTTTT. This codes for CASSIGSGELFF.

The rearrangement joins TRBV9 to TRBJ1-3, with D possibly matching TRBD1 (5 bases). From germline, CDR1 is SGDLS and CDR2 YYNGEE. The V end lost 0 bases, the J end lost 4 bases, and 8 bases lay between the germline ends. The CDR3 consists of 14 residues. CDR3 in amino acids: CASSVGEGGNTIYF. The CDR3 nucleotides are TGTGCCAGCAGCGTAGGGGAGGGGGGAAACACCATATATTTT. The full variable domain, its missing parts supplied by reference TRBV9 and TRBJ1-3, is DSGVTQTPKHLITATGQRVTLRCSPRSGDLSVYWYQQSLDQGLQFLIQYYNGEERAKGNILERFSAQQFPDLHSELNLSSLELGDSALYFCASSVGEGGNTIYFGEGSWLTVV.

This clone was seen repeatedly, ten times or more. The rearrangement links TRBV3-1 (or the pseudogene TRBV3-2) to TRBJ1-4; the D gene is possibly TRBD1 (6 bases). V lost 2 bases and J 8 bases, leaving 18 bases between the germline ends. The CDR3 totals 16 residues. Per germline, CDR1 LGHDT and CDR2 YNNKEL (reference sequence). CDR3 loop: CASSQNAAGAGEKLFF. The CDR3 DNA reads TGTGCCAGCAGCCAAAACGCGGCAGGGGCTGGGGAAAAACTGTTTTTT.

The CDR3 region has the DNA TGTGCCACCGGAGACGGTGAAGAGACCCAGTACTTC. This codes for CATGDGEETQYF. The chain uses TRBV24-1 and TRBJ2-5; unclear D gene. The germline CDR1 and CDR2 sequences are KGHDR and SFDVKD. V was pared by 9 bases and J by 3 bases, with 10 bases between. CDR3 length: 12 residues.

The chain has TRBV18 and TRBJ2-1; 7 bases align to TRBD2. The CDR3 length is 15 residues. Per germline, CDR1 KGHSH and CDR2 LQKENI. The V gene end was trimmed by 5 bases and the J gene end by 5 bases; junction bases not matched to a gene: 9. The DNA of the CDR3 is TGTGCCAGCTCATCCACCCGGGACTATCACAATGAGCAGTTCTTC. It specifies CASSSTRDYHNEQFF.

This sequence joins TRBV2 and TRBJ1-2, with D perhaps matching TRBD1 (6 bases). Germline values: CDR1 SNHLY, CDR2 FYNNEI. The CDR3 sequence is 13 residues long. The germline V and J ends were trimmed by 6 bases and 5 bases, with 13 bases remaining between them. DNA of the CDR3: TGTGCCAGCAGGGGGGACGGACAGTATGGCTACACCTTC. Translation gives CASRGDGQYGYTF. Complete variable domain (other parts from reference TRBV2 and TRBJ1-2): EPEVTQTPSHQVTQMGQEVILRCVPISNHLYFYWYRQILGQKVEFLVSFYNNEISEKSEIFDDQFSVERPDGSNFTLKIRSTKLEDSAMYFCASRGDGQYGYTFGSGTRLTVV.

The CDR3 DNA follows: TGTGCCAGCAGGGGACAGGGCGGCACTGAAGCTTTCTTT. Encoded protein: CASRGQGGTEAFF. The V gene is TRBV6-5, the J gene TRBJ1-1; 9 bases map to TRBD1. The CDR3 contains 13 residues. CDR1 and CDR2 from the germline V gene are MNHEY and SVGAGI. With 6 bases clipped from V and 4 bases from J, the junction kept 3 bases outside the gene matches.

The chain is built from TRBV5-4 and TRBJ2-3; D is ambiguous. In germline, CDR1 is SGHNT, CDR2 YYREEE (reference sequence). The CDR3 length is 15 residues. Trimming stripped 2 bases from V and 6 bases from J, with 16 bases between. The CDR3 is CASSLATSPMDTQYF. In DNA form, the CDR3 reads TGTGCCAGCAGCTTAGCAACTTCACCTATGGATACGCAGTATTTT.

The chain combines TRBV11-2 with TRBJ2-5; no clear D. Trimming cost V 0 bases and J 4 bases, with 6 bases left between them. This CDR3 is 13 amino acids long. Looked up from germline, CDR1 is SGHAT and CDR2 is FQNNGV. The CDR3 DNA follows: TGTGCCAGCAGCTTAGACCCAGGAGAGACCCAGTACTTC. It encodes CASSLDPGETQYF.

This clone was picked up one time. V usage is TRBV5-8 and J usage is TRBJ2-3; the match to TRBD2 covers 11 bases. The CDR3 is made up of 15 amino acids. V shed 2 bases and J 5 bases; nucleotides not matched to a gene: 4. In germline, CDR1 is SGHTS, CDR2 YDEGEE. CDR3 residues: CASSFFGTSGDTQYF. The CDR3 DNA follows: TGTGCCAGCAGCTTTTTCGGGACTAGCGGAGATACGCAGTATTTT.

The chain couples TRBV7-9 to TRBJ1-4, with 10 nucleotides matching TRBD1. J lost 8 bases, V lost 5 bases, and 17 bases had no gene match. Germline loops: CDR1 SEHNR, CDR2 FQNEAQ (reference sequence). This CDR3 comprises 18 residues. CDR3 coding DNA: TGTGCCAGCAGCGAAGACGGGACAGGGGCCCCTTCGGGAGAAAAACTGTTTTTT. Translated: CASSEDGTGAPSGEKLFF.

In the case of this clone: No DNA is shown, since the ends of the CDR3 on it are uncertain; the CDR3 is the one TCRdb lists. This chain connects TRBV28 to TRBJ2-3; the D call in the table, TRBD2, was not verified against the DNA. Germline V gene data show CDR1 as MDHEN and CDR2 as SYDVKM. The CDR3 sequence runs 11 residues, both termini included. This CDR3 is CASSFGGGAHF.

The chain joins TRBV6-5 to TRBJ2-7; TRBD1 is a possible D gene (7 bases). The V gene's germline CDR1 is MNHEY and CDR2 SVGAGI. Trimming stripped 5 bases from V and 4 bases from J, with 15 bases between. The CDR3 extends over 14 amino acids. The DNA for the CDR3 is TGTGCCAGCAGTCCACAGACAGGGAGGTACGAGCAGTACTTC. It codes for CASSPQTGRYEQYF.

CDR3 protein: CSGLLAGAYNEQFF. Here the CDR3 DNA reads TGCAGCGGACTACTAGCGGGGGCGTACAATGAGCAGTTCTTC. V is TRBV29-1 and J is TRBJ2-1; 11 bases line up with TRBD2. V was pared by 7 bases and J by 4 bases, with 6 bases of the junction left unmatched. This CDR3 is built from 14 residues. CDR1 is SQVTM, CDR2 ANQGSEA, per germline.

The chain has TRBV2 and TRBJ2-5; 8 nucleotides agree with TRBD1. Germline trimming cut 3 bases from V and 5 bases from J; bases unmatched to any gene: 5. The CDR3 is 14 residues long. Germline-derived CDR1 and CDR2 are SNHLY and FYNNEI. CDR3 sequence reads: CASSDAGGEETQYF. The CDR3 bases are TGTGCCAGCAGTGATGCAGGGGGCGAGGAGACCCAGTACTTC.

The rearrangement links TRBV4-3 to TRBJ1-2, with 10 bases fitting TRBD1. This CDR3 region has 17 residues. V lost 0 bases to trimming and J lost 0 bases; unmatched junction nucleotides: 4. Germline V gene data show CDR1 as LGHNA and CDR2 as YSLEER. CDR3: CASSQDRTGGANYGYTF. The CDR3 DNA reads TGCGCCAGCAGCCAAGATCGGACAGGGGGAGCTAACTATGGCTACACCTTC.

The chain carries TRBV6-5 and TRBJ1-1; possibly TRBD1 for D (6 bases). CDR3 length equals 14 residues. Germline CDR1 reads MNHEY; CDR2 reads SVGAGI. Trimming pared 7 bases from V and 4 bases from J, leaving 16 bases between. The CDR3: CASTRRRDTTEAFF. The CDR3 region has the DNA TGTGCCAGCACCCGACGACGGGACACCACTGAAGCTTTCTTT.

J is TRBJ2-7 and V is TRBV4-1; D is ambiguous. The CDR3 spans 15 residues. Trimming cost V 2 bases and J 1 base, with 12 bases left between them. Per the germline V gene, CDR1 is MGHRA and CDR2 is YSYEKL. CDR3 bases: TGCGCCAGCAGCCAATCCGGCGGCGGATCCTACGAGCAGTACTTC. Translated, it gives CASSQSGGGSYEQYF.

The V and J genes are TRBV18 and TRBJ1-5, with TRBD1 matching over 7 bases. The V gene's germline CDR1 is KGHSH and CDR2 LQKENI. The ends lost 2 bases at V and 3 bases at J; junction bases unmatched: 7. The CDR3 is 16 amino acids. CDR3: CASSPGDRAINQPQHF. Written as DNA, the CDR3 is TGTGCCAGCTCACCAGGCGACAGGGCCATCAATCAGCCCCAGCATTTT. The full variable domain, with the rest looked up from reference TRBV18 and TRBJ1-5, is NAGVMQNPRHLVRRRGQEARLRCSPMKGHSHVYWYRQLPEEGLKFMVYLQKENIIDESGMPKERFSAEFPKEGPSILRIQQVVRGDSAAYFCASSPGDRAINQPQHFGDGTRLSIL.

This clone was seen only a few times. The chain has TRBV10-3 and TRBJ2-3; D is unresolved. CDR1 is ENHRY and CDR2 is SYGVKD in the germline V gene. The CDR3 extends over 12 amino acids. V was cut by 6 bases and J by 4 bases, with 8 bases left in between. The CDR3 spells CAIRSVSDTQYF. CDR3 in DNA: TGTGCCATCAGATCGGTATCAGATACGCAGTATTTT.

This clone occurred a few times. The J gene is TRBJ2-1, the V gene TRBV19; the match to TRBD2 covers 9 bases. The CDR3 length is 14 residues. Germline CDR1 and CDR2: LNHDA and SQIVND (reference sequence). V was pared by 1 base and J by 6 bases, with 1 base of the junction left unmatched. The CDR3 nucleotides read TGTGCCAGTAGTATAGCTAGCGGGGTCAATGAGCAGTTCTTC. It translates to CASSIASGVNEQFF.

A single count supports this clone. This rearrangement joins TRBV4-2 to TRBJ1-2, with 7 bases fitting TRBD1. CDR3 length: 16 amino acids. V was pared by 3 bases and J by 5 bases, with 12 bases of the junction left unmatched. The germline V gene has CDR1 LGHNA and CDR2 YNFKEQ. The CDR3 coding sequence is TGTGCCAGCAGCCAGGAGGACAGGTCGCCCCTTTATGGCTACACCTTC. Protein sequence: CASSQEDRSPLYGYTF.